This T cell receptor beta chain originates from a study of cytomegalovirus exposure and HLA in healthy donors (dated by TCRdb to about 2017). About the study as a whole: An earlier analysis of 587 of the donors reported roughly 300 Gb of sequence data and more than 90 million unique TCR beta sequences from some 180 million T cells. Roughly 300 gigabases of sequencing data and roughly 81 million unique TCR sequences made up an early release that covered approximately 620 HLA-typed donors. Of the roughly 410 genotyped donors, over 80% were placed in the genetic ancestry cluster associated with self-reported Caucasian donors. The study aimed to test whether signatures of past pathogen exposure could be identified by cataloging public T cell receptors. Using immunosequencing, the study profiled T cell repertoires from 550 to 750 subjects and related those repertoires to cytomegalovirus serostatus. A separate validation cohort of 100 to 150 different subjects was used in addition to the roughly 640-subject first cohort. To predict cytomegalovirus infection status, the study combined high-throughput TCR immunosequencing, statistical association of individual TCRs with disease status, and machine learning. A later analysis re-examined previously published TCR beta repertoires from around 670 donors and added high-resolution HLA genotyping to investigate patterns of TCR occurrence. In the later analysis, no new phenotypic data were used to find candidate immune exposures; instead, reliance was placed on TCR beta sequences and their occurrence across donors. An earlier analysis of 587 of the donors used high-throughput TCR beta sequencing to judge whether each TCR beta V gene segment behaved as functional or pseudogenic. Donor age, sex, ethnicity and CMV serostatus were collected together with the repertoire data. Genome-wide SNP genotypes for about three fifths of the roughly 670 donors were used in a later genetic analysis, which treated that subset as a discovery cohort. Every discovery cohort repertoire had been produced on one sequencing platform. Both class I and class II loci were covered by HLA typing, at four-digit resolution. Typing coverage differed by locus: A, B, C, DRB1 and DQB1 were typed in roughly 629-630 donors, DQA1 in approximately 520, DPA1 in 600 to 610, and DPB1 in 400 to 480. Because of strong linkage in the cohort, roughly five DR-DQ haplotypes were treated as single units for association and clustering. Among some 400 genotyped donors of the cohort, an average of approximately 240,000 unique TCR beta nucleotide sequences was sequenced per donor, of which about 19% were non-productive. Paper-wide results and their limitations: Linkage disequilibrium might explain the correlated functional status among segregating V segments, but an unknown experimental factor could not be excluded. The earlier analysis of about 600 of the donors excluded 15 to 20 rarely observed V segments, including chromosome 9 orphons, because counts were too low. A group of highly shared sequence variants was considered likely to be a technical artifact of the sequencing pipeline. An association between a missense DCLRE1C variant and V-gene and J-gene trimming of TCR beta chains was found in a later genetic analysis and replicated in an independent cohort. Roughly uniform sequencing depth across donors was assumed in presence/absence analyses, although this assumption may not hold. When HLA alleles, especially DR and DQ, strongly co-occurred, TCR associations were difficult to assign to individual alleles. For the cohort, immune exposure information was limited to CMV serostatus. Compared with equally common non-associated chains, HLA-associated TCR beta chains in a later analysis were more clonally expanded and had lower generation probabilities. Most CMV-associated TCR beta chains appeared to be HLA-restricted in a later analysis, and the HLA associations seemed to be driven largely by CMV exposure. Only TCR beta chains were sequenced in this cohort, and the absence of alpha or paired-chain data limited detectable features. Some IMGT-functional V segments, including TRBV6-2 and TRBV6-3, could not be told apart with the 87-base-pair reads, so those segments were excluded. In the study, some 160 TCR beta chains were listed as associated with cytomegalovirus. Three of the identified cytomegalovirus-associated TCR beta chains were confirmed in vitro to be specific for cytomegalovirus antigens. The authors suggested that the approach could potentially be extended to other disease states and immunological phenotypes. Across donors, most TCR sequences were observed very rarely, whereas some public TCRs were present in many individuals. In a later analysis, several top co-occurrence clusters were reported to appear linked to parvovirus B19, influenza, CMV and Epstein-Barr virus. Cytomegalovirus status was reported to be diagnosed by the classifier with high specificity and sensitivity in both the original and validation cohorts. Specific HLA alleles were associated with 18,000 or so TCR beta sequences at a false discovery rate of 0.05 in a later analysis. In a later genetic analysis, fewer N-insertions in productive TCRs were reported among donors in an Asian-associated ancestry cluster than the roughly 700-donor mean. In an earlier analysis of roughly 500 of the donors, most TCR beta V segments appeared in productive rearrangements about 87% or about 30% of the time, broadly matching IMGT annotations. Because HLA typing was missing for some donors at each locus, association tests included only the typed subset. A further reported finding was that TCR beta sequences accurately predicted the HLA-A and HLA-B alleles for most subjects in the first cohort. A later analysis found that TCR association rates varied across HLA loci, with DRB1 alleles showing the most associated TCRs and HLA-C alleles the fewest.

The cohort consisted of 600 to 750 healthy bone marrow donors. At the time of sampling, all cohort members were nominally healthy, though unrecorded immune exposures were likely present. The donor was CMV seropositive and belonged to the group of about 290 seropositive cohort members. Every donor gave a peripheral blood sample, and the peripheral blood mononuclear cells from that sample were used for TCR beta sequencing. The Qiagen DNeasy Blood Extraction Kit was used to extract genomic DNA from the blood cell samples. This clone was observed once. Its cognate antigen has yet to be identified. No much larger clone is present one base from it, and per-base qualities are unavailable. V is reduced by 4 bases and J by 6 bases, leaving a spacing of 19 bases between them. Taken from the germline V gene, the CDR1 and CDR2 loops are LGHNA and YNFKEQ. The cysteine opens and the phenylalanine closes a CDR3 of 16 amino acids. The CDR3 DNA has 48 bases and is translated from base 1.

Libraries were made using the immunoSEQ multiplex PCR assay. For the multiplex PCR, a mixture combining 60 forward primers for TCR Vbeta segments and 13 reverse primers for TCR Jbeta segments was used. The CDR3 region of rearranged TCR beta genes was amplified from genomic DNA with a multiplex PCR assay. The amplified TCR beta libraries were sequenced on the Illumina HiSeq System as 87-base-pair reads. As for how the authors treated the data: A later analysis counted about 80 million unique TCR beta chains across the 550 to 700 repertoires, and some 11 million of these chains were shared by at least two donors. A nearest-neighbor algorithm error-corrected the raw reads and collapsed the reads into unique sequences, merging closely related sequences to remove PCR and sequencing errors. To assign V, D and J gene segments, CDR3 sequences were aligned to IMGT reference sequences. For a sequence to be retained, a match of at least six nucleotides was required to both a V gene segment and a J gene segment. Rearrangements were called productive when the CDR3 lacked stop codons and stayed in frame with V and J; all others were non-productive. Following IMGT convention, CDR3 was defined as the stretch from the second conserved V-encoded cysteine to the conserved J-encoded phenylalanine. The earlier analysis of fewer than 700 of the donors excluded sequences that lacked an unambiguous match to a single V gene segment. An earlier analysis of a few hundred of the donors called V segments functional above 56.7% productive rearrangements and segregating when the between-donor standard deviation exceeded 5%. A statistical classification framework was built for diagnosing cytomegalovirus status from the catalog of TCR beta chain sequences. In a later analysis, V and J genes were assigned by comparing TCR nucleotide sequences against IMGT/GENE-DB human TR gene sequences. The TCRdist pipeline was used in a later analysis to assign CDR3 sequences and most-parsimonious VDJ recombination scenarios. A later analysis defined each TCR beta chain by its CDR3 amino acid sequence plus V-gene family, and excluded reads lacking a unique V-gene family. As a way to deal with suspected cross-contamination and a sequencing artifact, a later analysis dropped under 600 nucleotide sequences that were highly shared and had low generation probability. A later analysis calculated a clonal expansion index for each public chain from normalized within-repertoire ranks of inferred template counts. In a later analysis, generation probabilities were computed using a VDJ recombination model fitted to out-of-frame rearrangements, and the results were checked against IGoR. In a later analysis, hypergeometric tests were used to score TCR-TCR, TCR-HLA and TCR-CMV co-occurrence, with a repertoire-size bias correction applied to TCR pairs. In a later analysis, false discovery rates were estimated by permuting HLA or CMV assignments 20 times. A later analysis grouped co-occurring TCRs with DBSCAN, adding TCRdist sequence similarity when clustering within HLA-allele-positive subsets. Repertoires with fewer than 30,000 or more than 120,000 public chains were left out of co-occurrence clustering, as were roughly five repertoires with anomalous nucleotide sharing. TCRdb retrieved this table from immuneACCESS and kept in-frame rearrangements only. Not all clones are present; in checked studies, unresolved V genes account for under half, and no reason is known for the remainder. The V and J calls and clone size were taken over from that table, and D and trimming were inferred from the DNA. The sample records 110,000 or so clones, around four fifths of which are singletons. 8.6% of the sample rests with the top ten.

This TCR came from a woman aged 40 to 50 in good health and CMV-seropositive. The rearrangement joined TRBV4-2 to TRBJ2-1; perhaps TRBD2 is the D gene, with 6 bases matching. Sequencing input: PBMCs. The CDR3 protein sequence reads: CASSRGLITTGNEQFF. The sequenced DNA: TGTGCCAGCAGCCGCGGACTAATCACTACGGGCAATGAGCAGTTCTTC.